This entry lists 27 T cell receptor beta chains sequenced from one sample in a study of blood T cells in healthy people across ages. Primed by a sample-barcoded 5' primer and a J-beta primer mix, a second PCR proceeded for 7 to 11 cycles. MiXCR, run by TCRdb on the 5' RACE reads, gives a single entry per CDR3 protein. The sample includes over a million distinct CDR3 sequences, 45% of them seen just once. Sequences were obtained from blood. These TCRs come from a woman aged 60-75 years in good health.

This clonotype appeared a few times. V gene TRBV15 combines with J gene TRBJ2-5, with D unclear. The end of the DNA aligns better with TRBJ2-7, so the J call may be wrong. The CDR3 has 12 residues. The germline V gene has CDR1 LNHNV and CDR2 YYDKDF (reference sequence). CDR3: CATSRVGYEQYF. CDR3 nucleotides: TGTGCCACCAGCAGAGTTGGATACGAGCAGTACTTC.

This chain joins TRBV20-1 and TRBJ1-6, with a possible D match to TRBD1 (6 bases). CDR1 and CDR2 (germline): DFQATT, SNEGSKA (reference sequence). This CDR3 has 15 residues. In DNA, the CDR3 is TGCGGCGGTAACAGGGTTGGCGCCTATAATTCACCCCTCCACTTT. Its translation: CGGNRVGAYNSPLHF.

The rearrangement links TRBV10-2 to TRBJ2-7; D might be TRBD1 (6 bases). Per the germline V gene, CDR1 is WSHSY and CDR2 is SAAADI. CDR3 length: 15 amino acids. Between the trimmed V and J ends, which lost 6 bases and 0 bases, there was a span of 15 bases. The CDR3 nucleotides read TGCGCCAGCAGCGTCACAGGGAAGAGCTCCTACGAGCAGTACTTC. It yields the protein CASSVTGKSSYEQYF.

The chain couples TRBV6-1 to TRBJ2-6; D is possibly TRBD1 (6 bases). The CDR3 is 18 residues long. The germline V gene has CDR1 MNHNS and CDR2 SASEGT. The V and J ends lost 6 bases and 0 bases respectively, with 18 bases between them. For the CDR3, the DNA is TGTGCCAGCAGGGAACAGGGTCTACCTTTCTCTGGGGCCAACGTCCTGACTTTC. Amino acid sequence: CASREQGLPFSGANVLTF.

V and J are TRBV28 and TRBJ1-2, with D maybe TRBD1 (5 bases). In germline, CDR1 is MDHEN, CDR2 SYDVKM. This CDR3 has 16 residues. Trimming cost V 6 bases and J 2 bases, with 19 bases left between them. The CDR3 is CASSLTLRAGNYGYTF. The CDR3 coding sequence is TGTGCCAGCAGCCTCACGCTCAGGGCCGGGAACTATGGCTACACCTTC.

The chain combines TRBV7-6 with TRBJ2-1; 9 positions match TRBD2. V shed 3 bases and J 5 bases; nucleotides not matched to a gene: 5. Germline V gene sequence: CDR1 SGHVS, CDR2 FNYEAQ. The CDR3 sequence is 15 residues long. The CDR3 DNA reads TGTGCCAGCAGCTTCTCTAGCGGGACAGACAATGAGCAGTTCTTC. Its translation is CASSFSSGTDNEQFF.

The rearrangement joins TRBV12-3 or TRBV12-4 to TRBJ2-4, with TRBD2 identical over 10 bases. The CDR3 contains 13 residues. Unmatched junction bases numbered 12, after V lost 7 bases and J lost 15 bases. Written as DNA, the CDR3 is TGTGCCAGCACTGCGCCCCCTAGCGGGAGAACGTACTTC. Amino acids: CASTAPPSGRTYF.

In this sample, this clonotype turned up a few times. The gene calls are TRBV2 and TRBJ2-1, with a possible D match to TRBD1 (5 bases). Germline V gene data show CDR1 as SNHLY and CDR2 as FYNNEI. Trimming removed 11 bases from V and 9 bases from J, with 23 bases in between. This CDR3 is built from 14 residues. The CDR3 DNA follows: TGTGCCGACAGAGGCGCGGCCCCCTTTAGTGAGCAGTTCTTC. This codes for CADRGAAPFSEQFF.

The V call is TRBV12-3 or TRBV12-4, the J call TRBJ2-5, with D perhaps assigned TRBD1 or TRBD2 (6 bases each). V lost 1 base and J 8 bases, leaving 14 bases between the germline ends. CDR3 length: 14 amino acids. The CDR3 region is CASSLGSGAGTQYF. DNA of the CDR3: TGTGCCAGCAGTTTAGGTTCGGGGGCGGGAACCCAGTACTTC.

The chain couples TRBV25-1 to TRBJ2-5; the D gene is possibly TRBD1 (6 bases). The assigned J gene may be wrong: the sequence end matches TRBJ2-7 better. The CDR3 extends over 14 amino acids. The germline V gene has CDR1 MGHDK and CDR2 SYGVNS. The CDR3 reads CASSAGRGGYEQYF. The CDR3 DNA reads TGTGCCAGCAGTGCAGGCAGGGGTGGCTACGAGCAGTACTTC.

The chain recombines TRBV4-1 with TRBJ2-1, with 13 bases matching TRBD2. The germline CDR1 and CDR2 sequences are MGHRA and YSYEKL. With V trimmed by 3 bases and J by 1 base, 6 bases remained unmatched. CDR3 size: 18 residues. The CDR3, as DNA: TGCGCCAGCAGCCACGGGACTAGCGGGAATCCGTCCTACAATGAGCAGTTCTTC. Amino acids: CASSHGTSGNPSYNEQFF.

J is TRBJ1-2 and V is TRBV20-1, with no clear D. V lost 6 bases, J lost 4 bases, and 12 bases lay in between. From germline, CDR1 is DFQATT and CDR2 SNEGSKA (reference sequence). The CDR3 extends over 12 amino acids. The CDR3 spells CSADGRLYGYTF. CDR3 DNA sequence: TGCAGTGCGGACGGACGGCTCTATGGCTACACCTTC.

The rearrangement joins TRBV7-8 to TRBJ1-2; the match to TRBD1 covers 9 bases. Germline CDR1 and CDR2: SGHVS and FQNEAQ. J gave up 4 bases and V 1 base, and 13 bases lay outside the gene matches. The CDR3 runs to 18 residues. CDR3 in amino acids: CASSLGGVGPGQGYGYTF. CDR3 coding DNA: TGTGCCAGCAGCTTAGGAGGGGTAGGCCCGGGACAGGGCTATGGCTACACCTTC.

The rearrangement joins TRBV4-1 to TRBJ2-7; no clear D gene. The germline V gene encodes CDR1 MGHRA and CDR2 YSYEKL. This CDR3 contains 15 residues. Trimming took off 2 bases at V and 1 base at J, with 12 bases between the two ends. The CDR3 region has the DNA TGCGCCAGCAGCCAACCCGAGAAGGGTTCCTACGAGCAGTACTTC. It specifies CASSQPEKGSYEQYF.

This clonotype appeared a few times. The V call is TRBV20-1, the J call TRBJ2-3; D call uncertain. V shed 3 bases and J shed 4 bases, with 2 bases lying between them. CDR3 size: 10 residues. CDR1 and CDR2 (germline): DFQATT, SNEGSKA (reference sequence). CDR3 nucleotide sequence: TGCAGTGCTAGTGCAGATACGCAGTATTTT. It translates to CSASADTQYF.

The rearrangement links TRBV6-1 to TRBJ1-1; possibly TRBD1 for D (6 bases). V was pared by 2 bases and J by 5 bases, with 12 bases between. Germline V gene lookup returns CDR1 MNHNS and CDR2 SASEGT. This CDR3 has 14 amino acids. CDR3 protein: CASSEQGRWTEAFF. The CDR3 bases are TGTGCCAGCAGTGAACAGGGGAGGTGGACTGAAGCTTTCTTT.

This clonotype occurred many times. The CDR3 DNA is TGCAGCGTAGAAAGGGGACTAGCGGGAGTTCGAACCGCCAATGAGCAGTTCTTC. Amino acid sequence: CSVERGLAGVRTANEQFF. The J gene is TRBJ2-1, the V gene TRBV29-1, with 14 bases that match TRBD2. The CDR3 loop spans 18 amino acids. The germline V gene encodes CDR1 SQVTM and CDR2 ANQGSEA. V dropped 6 bases and J dropped 6; count of bases not matched to a gene: 16.

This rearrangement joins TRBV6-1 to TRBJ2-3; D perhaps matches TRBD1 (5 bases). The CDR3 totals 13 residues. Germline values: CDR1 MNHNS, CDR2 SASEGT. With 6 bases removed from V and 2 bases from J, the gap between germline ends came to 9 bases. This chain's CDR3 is CASRSTDTDTQYF. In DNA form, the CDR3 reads TGTGCCAGCAGGTCGACAGACACAGATACGCAGTATTTT.

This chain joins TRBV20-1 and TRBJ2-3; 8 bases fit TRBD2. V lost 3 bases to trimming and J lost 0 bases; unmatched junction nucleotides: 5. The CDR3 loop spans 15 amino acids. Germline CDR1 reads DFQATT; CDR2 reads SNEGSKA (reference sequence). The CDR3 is CSASWTSRSTDTQYF. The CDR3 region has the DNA TGCAGTGCTAGTTGGACTAGCCGTAGCACAGATACGCAGTATTTT.

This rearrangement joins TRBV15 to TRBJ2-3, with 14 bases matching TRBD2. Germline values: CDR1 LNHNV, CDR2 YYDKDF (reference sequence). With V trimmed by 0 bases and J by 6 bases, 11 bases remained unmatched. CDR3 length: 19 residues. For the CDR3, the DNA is TGTGCCACCAGCAGAGATGCGGGAGGGACTAGCGGGAGACTGGATACGCAGTATTTT. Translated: CATSRDAGGTSGRLDTQYF.

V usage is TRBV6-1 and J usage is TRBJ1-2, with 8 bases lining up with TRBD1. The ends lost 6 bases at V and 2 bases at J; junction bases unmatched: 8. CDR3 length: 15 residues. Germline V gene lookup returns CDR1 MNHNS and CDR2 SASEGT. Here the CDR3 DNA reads TGTGCCAGCAGAACCCCGGGACAGGTGAACTATGGCTACACCTTC. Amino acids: CASRTPGQVNYGYTF.

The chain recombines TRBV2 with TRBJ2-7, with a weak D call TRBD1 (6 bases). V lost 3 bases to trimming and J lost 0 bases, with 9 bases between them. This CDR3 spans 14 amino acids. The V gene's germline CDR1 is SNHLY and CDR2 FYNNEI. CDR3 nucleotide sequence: TGTGCCAGCAGTGATGGGGACAACTCCTACGAGCAGTACTTC. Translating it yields CASSDGDNSYEQYF.

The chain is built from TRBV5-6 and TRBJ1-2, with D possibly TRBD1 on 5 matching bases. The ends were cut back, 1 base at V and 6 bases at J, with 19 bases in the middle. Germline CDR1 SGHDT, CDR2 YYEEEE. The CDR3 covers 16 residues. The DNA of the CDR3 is TGTGCCAGCAGCTTGCCCTCGGGGGGGGTCATAGATGGCTACACCTTC. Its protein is CASSLPSGGVIDGYTF.

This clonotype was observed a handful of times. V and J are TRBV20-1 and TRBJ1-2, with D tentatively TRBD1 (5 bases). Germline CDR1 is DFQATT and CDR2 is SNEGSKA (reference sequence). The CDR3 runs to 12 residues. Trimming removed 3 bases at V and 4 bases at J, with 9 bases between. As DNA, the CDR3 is TGCAGTGCTAGGCGGGGGGGCTATGGCTACACCTTC. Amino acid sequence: CSARRGGYGYTF.

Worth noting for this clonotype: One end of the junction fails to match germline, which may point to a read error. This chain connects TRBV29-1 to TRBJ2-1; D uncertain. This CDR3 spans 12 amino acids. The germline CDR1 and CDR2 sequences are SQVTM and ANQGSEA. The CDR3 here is CSAEEAYNEQFF. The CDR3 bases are TGCAGCGCTGAAGAGGCATACAATGAGCAGTTCTTC.

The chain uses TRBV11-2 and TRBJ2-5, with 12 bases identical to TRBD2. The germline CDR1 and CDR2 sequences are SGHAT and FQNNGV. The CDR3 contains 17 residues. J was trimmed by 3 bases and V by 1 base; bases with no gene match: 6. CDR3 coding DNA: TGTGCCAGCAGCTTAGTAGCCCGGACTAGCGGGAAAGAGACCCAGTACTTC. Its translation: CASSLVARTSGKETQYF.

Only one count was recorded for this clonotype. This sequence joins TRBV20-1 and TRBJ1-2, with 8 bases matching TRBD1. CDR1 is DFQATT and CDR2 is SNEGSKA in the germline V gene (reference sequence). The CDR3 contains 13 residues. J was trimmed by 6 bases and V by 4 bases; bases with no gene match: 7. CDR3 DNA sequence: TGCAGTGCTACTGACAGGGGACAAAATGGCTACACCTTC. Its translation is CSATDRGQNGYTF.